The 9 T cell receptor beta chains presented below share a single source sample, sequenced in a study of tumor-infiltrating lymphocytes in primary liver carcinoma. For each extraction, RNA and DNA were obtained together from about 19-30 mg of unsorted bulk tissue. TCR beta cDNA was prepared out of roughly 450 ng total RNA by means of a constant-region primer. Library construction for TCR beta comprised three nested multiplex PCR rounds performed with slightly modified ARM-PCR. With TRBV1-TRBV30 forward primers and a C-beta reverse primer, the first two PCR rounds were run for approximately 10 cycles each. TCRdb re-analysed the multiplex PCR reads in MiXCR, keeping a single row per CDR3 protein. The data contain tens of thousands of distinct CDR3 sequences, about 79% of them seen just once; the ten biggest clones take up under 40%. Sequencing was done on a sample of liver tumor tissue from sampling region 5. Specified subset: tumor region T5, tumor centre. The origin of the receptors is a man aged 40-50 years with primary liver carcinoma and hepatitis B virus infection.

To note about this clonotype: An end of the junction differs from the germline gene, which may be a read error. The chain combines TRBV14 with TRBJ2-5; D is possibly TRBD2 (5 bases). The CDR3 has 11 amino acids. Germline-derived CDR1 and CDR2 are SGHDN and FVKESK. This CDR3 is CASIQRGTQYF. As DNA, the CDR3 is TGTGCCAGCATCCAACGGGGGACCCAGTACTTC.

On this clonotype itself: An end of the junction differs from the germline gene, which may be a read error. The rearrangement uses TRBV11-3 and TRBJ2-1; D unclear. The CDR3 runs to 16 residues. The germline gives CDR1 SGHNT, CDR2 YENEEA. This CDR3 reads CASSSGGRSSYDEEFF. The CDR3 bases are TGTGCAAGCAGCTCAGGCGGCCGGAGCTCCTACGATGAGGAGTTCTTC.

The chain links TRBV11-2 to TRBJ2-7, with 7 bases matching TRBD1. This CDR3 region has 16 residues. Germline V CDR1 and CDR2: SGHAT, FQNNGV. Trimming cost V 9 bases and J 3 bases; bases outside gene matches: 17. The CDR3 sequence is CARRSHPSGTVYEQYF. Written as DNA, the CDR3 is TGTGCCAGAAGGTCCCATCCTTCCGGGACAGTCTACGAGCAGTACTTC.

The V gene is TRBV20-1, the J gene TRBJ2-7; tentatively, D is TRBD2 (6 bases). Trimming left V 8 bases short and J 0 bases short, with 17 bases between. The CDR3 has 14 amino acids. Germline V gene lookup returns CDR1 DFQATT and CDR2 SNEGSKA (reference sequence). The DNA of the CDR3 is TGCAGTACTGATCTAGCGAGGAACTCCTACGAGCAGTACTTC. Its protein product is CSTDLARNSYEQYF.

This chain links TRBV4-1 with TRBJ2-7, with unresolved D. This CDR3 is 13 amino acids long. Trimming took 2 bases from V and 13 from J, leaving 18 bases between them. CDR1 and CDR2 (germline): MGHRA, YSYEKL. The CDR3 DNA reads TGCGCCAGCAGCCAAAATACCGGAAAGGAGTCATACTTC. Translating it yields CASSQNTGKESYF.

A word on this clonotype: Relative to the germline gene, one junction end is altered; a read error may explain this. The chain uses TRBV6-5 and TRBJ1-5; a possible D gene is TRBD1 (5 bases). Germline V gives CDR1 MNHEY, CDR2 SVGAGI. This CDR3 contains 15 residues. The CDR3 loop is CASSFSKGRDQPQHF. As DNA, the CDR3 is TGTGCCAGCAGTTTCTCGAAGGGCAGGGATCAGCCCCAGCACTTT.

Notes on this clonotype: This CDR3 is missing its conserved last phenylalanine or tryptophan, likely due to a read error. The chain uses TRBV6-2 or TRBV6-3 and TRBJ1-2, with a tentative D call TRBD1 (6 bases). The CDR3 spans 12 residues. Germline CDR1 is MNHEY and CDR2 is SVGEGT. V lost 10 bases and J 4 bases, leaving 13 bases between the germline ends. CDR3 protein: CANSGQSYGYTI. DNA for the CDR3: TGTGCCAACAGCGGACAGAGCTATGGCTACACCATC.

This clonotype ranks as medium-sized (0.01 to 0.1%). The V call is TRBV29-1, the J call TRBJ2-7, with 9 bases aligning to TRBD1. The length of the CDR3 is 14 residues. Germline-derived CDR1 and CDR2 are SQVTM and ANQGSEA. The V gene end was trimmed by 5 bases and the J gene end by 1 base; junction bases not matched to a gene: 6. CDR3 sequence: CSVLQGALSYEQYF. The CDR3 DNA reads as TGCAGCGTTTTACAGGGGGCTTTATCCTACGAGCAGTACTTC.

On this clonotype: One junction end does not reproduce the germline sequence, and a read error may be involved. V gene TRBV6-1 combines with J gene TRBJ1-5; D remains unclear. Germline assignment: CDR1 MNHNS and CDR2 SASEGT. The CDR3 has 15 residues. In nucleotides, the CDR3 is TGTGCCAGCAGTGAAATCTCATATAGCAATCAGTCCCAACATTTT. Residues: CASSEISYSNQSQHF.